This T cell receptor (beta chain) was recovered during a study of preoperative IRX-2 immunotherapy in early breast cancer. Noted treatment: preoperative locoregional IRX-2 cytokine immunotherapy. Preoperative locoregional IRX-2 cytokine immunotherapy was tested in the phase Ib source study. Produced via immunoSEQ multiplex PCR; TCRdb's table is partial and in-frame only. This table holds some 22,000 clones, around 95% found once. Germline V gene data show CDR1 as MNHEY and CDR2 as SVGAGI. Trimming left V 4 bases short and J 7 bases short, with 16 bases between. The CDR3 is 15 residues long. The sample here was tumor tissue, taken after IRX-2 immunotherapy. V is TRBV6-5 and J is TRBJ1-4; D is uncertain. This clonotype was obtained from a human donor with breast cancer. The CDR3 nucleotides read TGTGCCAGCAGTTCCCTCGGCGTCTCTACTGAAAAACTGTTTTTT. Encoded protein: CASSSLGVSTEKLFF.